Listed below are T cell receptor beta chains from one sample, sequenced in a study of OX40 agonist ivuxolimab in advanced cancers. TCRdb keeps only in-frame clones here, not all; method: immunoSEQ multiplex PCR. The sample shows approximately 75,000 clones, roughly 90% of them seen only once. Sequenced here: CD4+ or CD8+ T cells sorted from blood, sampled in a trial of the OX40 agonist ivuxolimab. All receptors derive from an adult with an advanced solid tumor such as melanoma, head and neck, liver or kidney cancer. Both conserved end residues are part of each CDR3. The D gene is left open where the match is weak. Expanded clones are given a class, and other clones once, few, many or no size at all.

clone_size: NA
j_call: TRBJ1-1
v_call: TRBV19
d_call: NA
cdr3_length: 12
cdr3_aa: CASRTWATEAFF
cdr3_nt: TGTGCCAGTAGAACGTGGGCCACTGAAGCTTTCTTT

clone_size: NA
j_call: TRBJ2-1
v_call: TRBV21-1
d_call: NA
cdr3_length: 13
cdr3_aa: CASSPSGRDEQFF
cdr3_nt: TGTGCCAGCAGCCCTAGCGGGAGGGATGAGCAGTTCTTC

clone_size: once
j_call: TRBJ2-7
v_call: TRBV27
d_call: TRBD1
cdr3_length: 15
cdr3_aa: CASSILGGQAYEQYF
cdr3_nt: TGTGCCAGCAGTATACTCGGCGGACAGGCCTACGAGCAGTACTTC

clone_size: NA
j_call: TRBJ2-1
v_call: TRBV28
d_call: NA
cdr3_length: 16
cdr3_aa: CAATRGDYITYNEQFF
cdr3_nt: TGTGCCGCGACCAGGGGAGATTATATAACCTACAATGAGCAATTCTTC

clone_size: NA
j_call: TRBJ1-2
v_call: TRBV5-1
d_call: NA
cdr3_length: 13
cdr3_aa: CASSLAGTDGYTF
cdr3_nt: TGCGCCAGCAGCTTGGCCGGCACCGATGGCTACACCTTC

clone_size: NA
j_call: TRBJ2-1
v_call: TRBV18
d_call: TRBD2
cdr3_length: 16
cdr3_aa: CASSPPTSGGANEQFF
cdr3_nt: TGTGCCAGCTCACCACCAACTAGCGGGGGGGCCAATGAGCAGTTCTTC

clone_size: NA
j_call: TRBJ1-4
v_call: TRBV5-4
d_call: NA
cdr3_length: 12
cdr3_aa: CASSWAQGELFF
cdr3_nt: TGTGCCAGCAGCTGGGCACAGGGTGAACTGTTTTTT

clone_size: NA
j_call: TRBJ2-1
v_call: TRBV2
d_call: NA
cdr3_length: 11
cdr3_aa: CASSEGRREFF
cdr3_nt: TGTGCCAGCAGTGAAGGCCGTAGGGAGTTCTTC

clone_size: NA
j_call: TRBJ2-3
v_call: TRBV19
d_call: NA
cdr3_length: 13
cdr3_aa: CASSIREADTQYF
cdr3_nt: TGTGCCAGTAGTATACGAGAAGCAGATACGCAGTATTTT

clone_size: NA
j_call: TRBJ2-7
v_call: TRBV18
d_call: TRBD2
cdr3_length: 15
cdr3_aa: CASSAGGGAFYEQYF
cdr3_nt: TGTGCCAGCTCTGCGGGGGGGGGTGCCTTCTACGAGCAGTACTTC

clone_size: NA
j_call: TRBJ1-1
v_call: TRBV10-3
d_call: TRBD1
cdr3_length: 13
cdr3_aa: CAIIARQGGEAFF
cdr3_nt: TGTGCCATCATTGCTAGACAGGGGGGTGAAGCTTTCTTT

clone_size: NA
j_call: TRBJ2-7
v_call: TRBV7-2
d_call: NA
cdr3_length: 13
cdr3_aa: CASSLKTSGSQYF
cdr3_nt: TGTGCCAGCAGCTTAAAAACTAGTGGCTCCCAGTACTTC